This passage covers 18 T cell receptor beta chains from one sample sequenced in a study of shared clonotypes between healthy human individuals. Here immunoSEQ multiplex PCR was the method, and the copy in TCRdb shows in-frame clones only, minus some. This sample has 2 million to 2.5 million clones, with almost 96% found just once. Sequenced material: naive CD4+ T cells sorted from blood. Indicated subset: CD45RA+ positively selected. Receptors originate from a man in his late teens or twenties in good health.

V is TRBV19 and J is TRBJ1-5; perhaps TRBD1 as D (5 bases). Germline values: CDR1 LNHDA, CDR2 SQIVND (reference sequence). The CDR3 consists of 16 residues. Trimming stripped 9 bases from V and 2 bases from J, with 20 bases between. Written as DNA, the CDR3 is TGTGCCAGCGACCCTCAGGGAAGGGAACGCAATCAGCCCCAGCATTTT. Translation: CASDPQGRERNQPQHF.

This clone was picked up one time. Additional DNA sequences in this sample encode the identical CDR3. The chain couples TRBV6-1 to TRBJ2-2; maybe TRBD1 (5 bases). There are 13 residues in the CDR3. Trimming pared 1 base from V and 8 bases from J, leaving 8 bases between. The germline V gene encodes CDR1 MNHNS and CDR2 SASEGT. The DNA for the CDR3 is TGTGCCAGCAGTGAAGGGGGCACAGGGGAGCTGTTTTTT. Translation gives CASSEGGTGELFF.

The J gene is TRBJ1-1, the V gene TRBV29-1; D not certain. V was clipped by 7 bases and J by 1 base, with 10 bases between them. The CDR3 covers 12 residues. Germline lookup yields CDR1 SQVTM and CDR2 ANQGSEA. The CDR3 sequence is CSANSGNTEAFF. The CDR3 DNA reads TGCAGCGCTAATTCAGGGAACACTGAAGCTTTCTTT. Filled out from reference TRBV29-1 and TRBJ1-1, the complete variable domain reads SAVISQKPSRDICQRGTSLTIQCQVDSQVTMMFWYRQQPGQSLTLIATANQGSEATYESGFVIDKFPISRPNLTFSTLTVSNMSPEDSSIYLCSANSGNTEAFFGQGTRLTVV.

The chain combines TRBV6-6 with TRBJ2-3; D unresolved. The CDR3 runs to 14 residues. Trimming took off 7 bases at V and 2 bases at J, with 13 bases between the two ends. Germline CDR1 and CDR2: MNHNY and SVGAGI (reference sequence). The CDR3 loop reads CASKGFFVTDTQYF. CDR3 coding DNA: TGTGCCAGCAAAGGTTTCTTCGTCACAGATACGCAGTATTTT.

This sequence joins TRBV7-2 and TRBJ2-7, with TRBD1 identical over 7 bases. Unmatched junction bases numbered 9, after V lost 4 bases and J lost 3 bases. CDR1 SGHTA and CDR2 FQGNSA come from the germline V gene. The CDR3 is made up of 15 amino acids. This CDR3 is CASSSGQDRVYEQYF. CDR3 DNA sequence: TGTGCCAGCAGCTCAGGACAGGATCGGGTCTACGAGCAGTACTTC.

The genes are TRBV28 and TRBJ2-3, with 10 positions matching TRBD2. The CDR3 covers 17 residues. The V and J ends lost 5 bases and 5 bases, in that order; junction bases with no gene match: 13. Germline loops: CDR1 MDHEN, CDR2 SYDVKM. CDR3 in amino acids: CASSRGLPSGGKDTQYF. As DNA, the CDR3 is TGTGCCAGCAGTCGGGGACTCCCTAGCGGGGGAAAAGATACGCAGTATTTT.

This chain joins TRBV11-2 and TRBJ2-6, with 10 bases lining up with TRBD2. The germline gives CDR1 SGHAT, CDR2 FQNNGV. J was trimmed by 0 bases and V by 1 base; bases with no gene match: 6. CDR3 length: 19 amino acids. As DNA, the CDR3 is TGTGCCAGCAGCTTAGGACTAGCGGGTACCCGCTCTGGGGCCAACGTCCTGACTTTC. It encodes CASSLGLAGTRSGANVLTF.

The chain has TRBV10-3 and TRBJ1-5; 7 nucleotides match TRBD1. In germline, CDR1 is ENHRY, CDR2 SYGVKD. CDR3 length equals 14 residues. V lost 6 bases and J lost 4; bases outside the gene matches: 6. CDR3: CAISGGQHNQPQHF. The CDR3 DNA sequence: TGTGCCATCAGCGGGGGACAGCATAATCAGCCCCAGCATTTT.

CDR3 residues: CASSFGGGPRGTDTQYF. As DNA, the CDR3 is TGCGCCAGCAGCTTTGGCGGGGGGCCGCGGGGCACAGATACGCAGTATTTT. The rearrangement joins TRBV5-1 to TRBJ2-3; 8 bases line up with TRBD2. Losses at the gene ends were 2 bases for V and 1 base for J; bases not matched to a gene: 9. The CDR3 is 17 residues long. Germline V gene lookup returns CDR1 SGHRS and CDR2 YFSETQ.

The chain uses TRBV7-9 and TRBJ2-1; 7 bases align to TRBD1. The junction had 6 bases not matched to a gene; V was cut back by 3 bases and J by 10 bases. Germline assignment: CDR1 SEHNR and CDR2 FQNEAQ (reference sequence). The CDR3 sequence is 13 residues long. CDR3 sequence (DNA): TGTGCCAGCAGCTTCGAACAGGGGTACGAGCAGTTCTTC. Protein: CASSFEQGYEQFF.

J is TRBJ2-1 and V is TRBV30, with D perhaps TRBD1 or TRBD2 (5 bases each). Trimming left V 1 base short and J 5 bases short, with 12 bases between. CDR1 is GTSNPN and CDR2 is SVGIG in the germline V gene (reference sequence). The length of the CDR3 is 14 residues. For the CDR3, the DNA is TGTGCCTGGAGTGGGGACCGCCCCGACAATGAGCAGTTCTTC. It yields the protein CAWSGDRPDNEQFF.

The J gene is TRBJ2-7, the V gene TRBV10-2; maybe TRBD2 (6 bases). This CDR3 spans 14 amino acids. The V end lost 7 bases, the J end lost 3 bases, and 16 bases lay between the germline ends. The germline V gene encodes CDR1 WSHSY and CDR2 SAAADI. CDR3 DNA: TGCGCCAGCATGGAGGGTCAGGCTCTCTACGAGCAGTACTTC. Translation: CASMEGQALYEQYF.

The chain uses TRBV27 and TRBJ2-7, with TRBD1 identical over 9 bases. CDR3 size: 15 residues. Germline V CDR1 and CDR2: MNHEY, SMNVEV (reference sequence). The trim removed 4 bases at V and 5 bases at J, leaving 9 bases unmatched. The DNA of the CDR3 is TGTGCCAGCAGTTCCTACAGGGGGCAGATTAACGAGCAGTACTTC. Its protein is CASSSYRGQINEQYF.

Comment on this clone: The sample has other DNA sequences that encode this CDR3 too. The rearrangement uses TRBV6-1 and TRBJ2-3, with D tentatively TRBD1 (6 bases). V was pared by 5 bases and J by 4 bases, with 7 bases between. This CDR3 has 12 residues. The germline gives CDR1 MNHNS, CDR2 SASEGT. The CDR3 DNA is TGTGCCAGCAGTACAGGGCCAGATACGCAGTATTTT. The encoded protein is CASSTGPDTQYF.

The chain carries TRBV7-2 and TRBJ1-1; no clear D. The germline gives CDR1 SGHTA, CDR2 FQGNSA. The CDR3 consists of 13 residues. Deletions cut 1 base from V and 10 bases from J, with 13 bases between. CDR3 amino acids: CASSLGGKERAFF. The CDR3, as DNA: TGTGCCAGCAGCTTAGGAGGGAAGGAAAGAGCTTTCTTT.

Of note for this clone: Different DNA sequences within this sample yield the same CDR3. V usage is TRBV5-1 and J usage is TRBJ1-1; D is perhaps TRBD1 (6 bases). The germline gives CDR1 SGHRS, CDR2 YFSETQ. The CDR3 totals 14 residues. V was trimmed by 4 bases and J by 0 bases, leaving 10 bases between them. The CDR3 DNA sequence: TGCGCCAGCAGCACGGGACAAGTGAACACTGAAGCTTTCTTT. Its protein product is CASSTGQVNTEAFF. Supplemented by reference TRBV5-1 and TRBJ1-1, the full variable domain reads KAGVTQTPRYLIKTRGQQVTLSCSPISGHRSVSWYQQTPGQGLQFLFEYFSETQRNKGNFPGRFSGRQFSNSRSEMNVSTLELGDSALYLCASSTGQVNTEAFFGQGTRLTVV.

V is TRBV27 and J is TRBJ2-7, with D hard to call. The CDR3 runs to 13 residues. Per germline, CDR1 MNHEY and CDR2 SMNVEV (reference sequence). Trimming pared 9 bases from V and 2 bases from J, leaving 14 bases between. Here the CDR3 DNA reads TGTGCCAGTACCCAACGCCCGCCCTACGAGCAGTACTTC. Protein: CASTQRPPYEQYF.

The chain recombines TRBV4-3 with TRBJ2-1, with D possibly matching TRBD1 (6 bases). Germline CDR1 is LGHNA and CDR2 is YSLEER. Trimming took 1 base from V and 1 from J, leaving 14 bases between them. The CDR3 is 17 residues long. CDR3 in DNA: TGCGCCAGCAGCCAAGTAGAAACAGGGAAATCCTACAATGAGCAGTTCTTC. Encoded protein: CASSQVETGKSYNEQFF.